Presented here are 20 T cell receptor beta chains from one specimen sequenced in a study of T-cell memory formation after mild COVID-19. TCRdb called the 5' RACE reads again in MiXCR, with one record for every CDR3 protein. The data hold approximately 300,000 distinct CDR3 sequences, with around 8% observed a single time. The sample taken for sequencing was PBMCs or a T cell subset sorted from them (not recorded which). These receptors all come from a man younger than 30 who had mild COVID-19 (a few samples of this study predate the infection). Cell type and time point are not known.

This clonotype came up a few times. The CDR3 is CASSPLRGASYEQYF. The CDR3 bases are TGTGCCAGCTCACCATTAAGGGGGGCCTCCTACGAGCAGTACTTC. The V gene is TRBV18, the J gene TRBJ2-7; D assignment may be TRBD1 or TRBD2 (6 bases each). V lost 2 bases and J 0 bases, leaving 11 bases between the germline ends. The germline gives CDR1 KGHSH, CDR2 LQKENI. This CDR3 spans 15 amino acids.

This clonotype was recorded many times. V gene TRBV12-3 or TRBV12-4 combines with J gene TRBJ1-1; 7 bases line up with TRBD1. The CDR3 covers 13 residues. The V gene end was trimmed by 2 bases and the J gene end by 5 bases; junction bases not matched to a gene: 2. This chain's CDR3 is CASSLPGGTEAFF. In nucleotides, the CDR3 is TGTGCCAGCAGTTTACCAGGGGGGACTGAAGCTTTCTTT.

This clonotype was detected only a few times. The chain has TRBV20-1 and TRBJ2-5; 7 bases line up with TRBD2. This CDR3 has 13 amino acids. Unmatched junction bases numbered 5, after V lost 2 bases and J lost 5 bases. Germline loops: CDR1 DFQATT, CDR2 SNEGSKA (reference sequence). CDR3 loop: CSARTGGDETQYF. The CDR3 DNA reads TGCAGTGCTAGAACGGGGGGTGACGAGACCCAGTACTTC.

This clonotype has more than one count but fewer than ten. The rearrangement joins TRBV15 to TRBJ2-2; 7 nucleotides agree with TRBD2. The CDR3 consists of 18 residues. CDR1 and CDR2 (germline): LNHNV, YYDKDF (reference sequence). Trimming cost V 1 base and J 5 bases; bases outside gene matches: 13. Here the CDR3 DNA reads TGTGCCACCAGCAGAGCCCACGGACTAGAAGGTTGGACCGGGGAGCTGTTTTTT. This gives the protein CATSRAHGLEGWTGELFF.

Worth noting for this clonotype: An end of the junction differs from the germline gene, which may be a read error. CDR3 nucleotides: TGTGCCACCGATGGGGCCGGGGGTCAAGGGACCCAGTACTTC. It is translated as CATDGAGGQGTQYF. V is TRBV19 and J is TRBJ2-5; tentatively, D is TRBD2 (6 bases). There are 14 residues in the CDR3. Germline CDR1 and CDR2: LNHDA and SQIVND (reference sequence). Drawing the rest from reference TRBV19 and TRBJ2-5, the complete variable domain is DGGITQSPKYLFRKEGQNVTLSCEQNLNHDAMYWYRQDPGQGLRLIYYSQIVNDFQKGDIAEGYSVSREKKESFPLTVTSAQKNPTAFYLCATDGAGGQGTQYFGPGTRLLVL.

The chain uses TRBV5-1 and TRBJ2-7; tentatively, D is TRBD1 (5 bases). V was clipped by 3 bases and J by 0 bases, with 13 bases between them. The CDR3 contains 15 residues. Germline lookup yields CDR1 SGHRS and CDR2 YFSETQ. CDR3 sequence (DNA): TGCGCCAGCAGCTCCGACGGACATTCCTCCTACGAGCAGTACTTC. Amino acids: CASSSDGHSSYEQYF.

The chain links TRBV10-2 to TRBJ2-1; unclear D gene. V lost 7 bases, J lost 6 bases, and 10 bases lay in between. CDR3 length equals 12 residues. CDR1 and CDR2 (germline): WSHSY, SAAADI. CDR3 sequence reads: CASIGSVNEQFF. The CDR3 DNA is TGCGCCAGCATAGGGTCCGTCAATGAGCAGTTCTTC.

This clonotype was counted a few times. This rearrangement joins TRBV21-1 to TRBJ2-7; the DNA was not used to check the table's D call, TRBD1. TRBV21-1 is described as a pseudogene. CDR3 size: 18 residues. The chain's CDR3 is CASSKPDRGWHLSYEQYF. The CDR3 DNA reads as TGTGCCAGCAGCAAACCCGACAGGGGCTGGCACCTTTCCTACGAGCAGTACTTC.

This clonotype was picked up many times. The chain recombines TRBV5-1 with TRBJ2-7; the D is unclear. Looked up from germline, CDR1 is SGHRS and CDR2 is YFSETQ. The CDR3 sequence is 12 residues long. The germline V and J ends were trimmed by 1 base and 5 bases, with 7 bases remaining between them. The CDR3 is CASSLSADEQYF. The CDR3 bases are TGCGCCAGCAGCTTGTCGGCGGACGAGCAGTACTTC.

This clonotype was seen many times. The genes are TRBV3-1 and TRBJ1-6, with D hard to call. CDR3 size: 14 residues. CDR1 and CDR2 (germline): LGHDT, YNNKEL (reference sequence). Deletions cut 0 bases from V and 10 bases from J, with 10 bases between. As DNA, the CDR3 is TGTGCCAGCAGCCAAGATAGGGTAGGATCACCCCTCCACTTT. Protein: CASSQDRVGSPLHF. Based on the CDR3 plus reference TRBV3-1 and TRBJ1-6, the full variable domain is DTAVSQTPKYLVTQMGNDKSIKCEQNLGHDTMYWYKQDSKKFLKIMFSYNNKELIINETVPNRFSPKSPDKAHLNLHINSLELGDSAVYFCASSQDRVGSPLHFGNGTRLTVT.

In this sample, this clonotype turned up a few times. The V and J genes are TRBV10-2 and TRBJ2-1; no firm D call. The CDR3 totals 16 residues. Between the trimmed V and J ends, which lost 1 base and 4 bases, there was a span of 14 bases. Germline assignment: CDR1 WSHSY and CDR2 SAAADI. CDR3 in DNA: TGCGCCAGCAGTGAGTTATGGGATATAGGGTACAATGAGCAGTTCTTC. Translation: CASSELWDIGYNEQFF.

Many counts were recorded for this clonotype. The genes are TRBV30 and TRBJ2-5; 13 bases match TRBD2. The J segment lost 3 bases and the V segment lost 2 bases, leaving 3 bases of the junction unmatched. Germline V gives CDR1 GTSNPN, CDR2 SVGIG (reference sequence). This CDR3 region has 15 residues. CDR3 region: CAWSIGLAGEETQYF. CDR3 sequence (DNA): TGTGCCTGGAGTATTGGACTAGCGGGGGAAGAGACCCAGTACTTC.

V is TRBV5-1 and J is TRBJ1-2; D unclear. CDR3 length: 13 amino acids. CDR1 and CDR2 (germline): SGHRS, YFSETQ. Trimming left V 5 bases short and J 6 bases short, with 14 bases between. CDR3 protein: CASRNILDNGYTF. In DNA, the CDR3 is TGCGCCAGCAGGAACATCTTAGACAATGGCTACACCTTC. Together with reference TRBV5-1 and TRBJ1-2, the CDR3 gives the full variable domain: KAGVTQTPRYLIKTRGQQVTLSCSPISGHRSVSWYQQTPGQGLQFLFEYFSETQRNKGNFPGRFSGRQFSNSRSEMNVSTLELGDSALYLCASRNILDNGYTFGSGTRLTVV.

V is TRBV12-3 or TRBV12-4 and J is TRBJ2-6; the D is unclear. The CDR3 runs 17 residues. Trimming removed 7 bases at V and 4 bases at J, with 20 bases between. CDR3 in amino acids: CASTPRHAVTGANVLTF. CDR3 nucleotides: TGTGCCAGCACCCCCCGACACGCCGTTACGGGGGCCAACGTCCTGACTTTC.

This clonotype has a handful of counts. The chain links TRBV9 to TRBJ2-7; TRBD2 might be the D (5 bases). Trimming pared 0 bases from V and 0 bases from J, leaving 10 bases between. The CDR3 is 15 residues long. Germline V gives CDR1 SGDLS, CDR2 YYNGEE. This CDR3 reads CASSVATGSSYEQYF. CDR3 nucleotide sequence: TGTGCCAGCAGCGTAGCGACGGGAAGCTCCTACGAGCAGTACTTC.

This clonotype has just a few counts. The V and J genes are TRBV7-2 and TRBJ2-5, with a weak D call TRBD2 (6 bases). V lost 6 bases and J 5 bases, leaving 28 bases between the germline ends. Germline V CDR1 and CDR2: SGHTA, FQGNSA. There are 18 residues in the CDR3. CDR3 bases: TGTGCCAGCAGTCGTCCGGGGGTCGCGGACTTTCAGTGGGAGACCCAGTACTTC. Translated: CASSRPGVADFQWETQYF.

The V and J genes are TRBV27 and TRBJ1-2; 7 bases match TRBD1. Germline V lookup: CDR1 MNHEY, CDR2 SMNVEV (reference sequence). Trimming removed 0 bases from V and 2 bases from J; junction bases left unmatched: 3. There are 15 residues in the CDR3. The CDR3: CASSLSSRGNYGYTF. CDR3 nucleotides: TGTGCCAGCAGTTTATCATCCAGGGGGAACTATGGCTACACCTTC.

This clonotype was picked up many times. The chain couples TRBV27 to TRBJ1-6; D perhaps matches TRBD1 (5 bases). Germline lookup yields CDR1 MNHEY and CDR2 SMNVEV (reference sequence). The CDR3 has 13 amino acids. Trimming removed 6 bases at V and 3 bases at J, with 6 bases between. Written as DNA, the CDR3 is TGTGCCAGCAGACAGGACTATAATTCACCCCTCCACTTT. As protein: CASRQDYNSPLHF.

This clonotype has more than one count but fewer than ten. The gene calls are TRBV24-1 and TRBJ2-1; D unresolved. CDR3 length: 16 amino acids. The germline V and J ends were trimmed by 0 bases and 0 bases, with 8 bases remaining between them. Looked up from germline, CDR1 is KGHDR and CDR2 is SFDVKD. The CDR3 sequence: CATSDLRPSSYNEQFF. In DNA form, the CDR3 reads TGTGCCACCAGTGATTTGAGGCCTAGCTCCTACAATGAGCAGTTCTTC.

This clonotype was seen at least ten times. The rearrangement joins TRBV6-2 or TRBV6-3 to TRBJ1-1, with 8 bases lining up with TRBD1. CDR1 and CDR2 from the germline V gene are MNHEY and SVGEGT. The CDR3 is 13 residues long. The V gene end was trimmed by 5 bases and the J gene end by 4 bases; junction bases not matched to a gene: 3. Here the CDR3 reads CASSTTGGTEAFF. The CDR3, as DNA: TGTGCCAGCAGTACAACAGGGGGCACTGAAGCTTTCTTT.